These 3 T cell receptor beta chains originate from one sample sequenced in a study of cytomegalovirus exposure and HLA in healthy donors. PCR employed 60 Vbeta and 13 Jbeta primers. The assay was immunoSEQ multiplex PCR, and TCRdb's table has in-frame clones only and misses some. The table includes more than 140,000 clones, approximately 79% detected once. The source material was PBMCs. Source of these receptors: a male donor in good health and CMV-seronegative.

This chain joins TRBV28 and TRBJ1-4; the match to TRBD1 covers 7 bases. This CDR3 comprises 14 residues. Germline assignment: CDR1 MDHEN and CDR2 SYDVKM. Trimming cost V 2 bases and J 7 bases; bases outside gene matches: 4. The CDR3 coding sequence is TGTGCCAGCAGTTTAAGGGGGCTTAGTGAAAAACTGTTTTTT. Encoded protein: CASSLRGLSEKLFF. The entire variable domain, with the rest obtained from reference TRBV28 and TRBJ1-4, is as follows: DVKVTQSSRYLVKRTGEKVFLECVQDMDHENMFWYRQDPGLGLRLIYFSYDVKMKEKGDIPEGYSVSREKKERFSLILESASTNQTSMYLCASSLRGLSEKLFFGSGTQLSVL.

This clone was picked up many times. This chain uses TRBV28 with TRBJ1-1; the match to TRBD1 covers 7 bases. Germline V CDR1 and CDR2: MDHEN, SYDVKM. The CDR3 has 14 amino acids. The J segment lost 5 bases and the V segment lost 4 bases, leaving 7 bases of the junction unmatched. The CDR3 DNA reads as TGTGCCAGCAGTTCCGAGGGGGCGAGGACTGAAGCTTTCTTT. Its protein is CASSSEGARTEAFF.

The chain uses TRBV30 and TRBJ1-1, with a tentative D call TRBD1 (6 bases). V was cut by 1 base and J by 1 base, with 10 bases left in between. Per germline, CDR1 GTSNPN and CDR2 SVGIG (reference sequence). This CDR3 has 14 residues. CDR3 DNA sequence: TGTGCCTGGAGTGAGGGGGATGCGAACACTGAAGCTTTCTTT. It codes for CAWSEGDANTEAFF.